The 28 T cell receptor beta chains listed next were all sequenced from one sample in a study of Ad26.COV2.S vaccination and SARS-CoV-2 variants. Assay: immunoSEQ multiplex PCR; the TCRdb copy retains only in-frame clones and omits some. In the table there are 300,000 to 350,000 clones, 80% to 90% of which are singletons. Regarding treatment: roughly 18 received Ad26.COV2.S at low or high dose, single or two shots; about 5 received placebo; per-sample allocation not given. Sampling happened 63 days after the first vaccine or placebo injection. The sequencing used peripheral blood, collected in a trial of Ad26.COV2.S vaccine versus placebo. These receptors were taken from a person aged 18-65 years who received the Ad26.COV2.S COVID-19 vaccine or a placebo.

Here the CDR3 reads CASSVGVQGGTSPYGYTF. CDR3 in DNA: TGTGCCAGCAGCGTAGGGGTACAGGGAGGGACATCACCCTATGGCTACACCTTC. This chain links TRBV9 with TRBJ1-2; tentatively, D is TRBD1 (6 bases). CDR1 and CDR2 from the germline V gene are SGDLS and YYNGEE. V lost 0 bases to trimming and J lost 4 bases, with 22 bases between them. The CDR3 has 18 residues.

The chain couples TRBV13 to TRBJ2-5; D call uncertain. CDR3 length: 14 residues. The V gene lost 2 bases and the J gene lost 5 bases, with 12 bases spanning the gap. Per germline, CDR1 PRHDT and CDR2 FYEKMQ (reference sequence). The CDR3 loop reads CASSLRPPTETQYF. In DNA form, the CDR3 reads TGTGCCAGCAGCTTACGCCCTCCTACGGAGACCCAGTACTTC.

This clone was detected only a few times. This chain links TRBV5-1 with TRBJ1-6, with TRBD1 as a possible D gene (5 bases). Germline loops: CDR1 SGHRS, CDR2 YFSETQ. The ends were cut back, 4 bases at V and 6 bases at J, with 14 bases in the middle. The CDR3 has 15 residues. In nucleotides, the CDR3 is TGCGCCAGCAGCCGGGACGGCTCAACTAATTCACCCCTCCACTTT. Translating gives CASSRDGSTNSPLHF.

The rearrangement uses TRBV7-2 and TRBJ2-1; D unresolved. From germline, CDR1 is SGHTA and CDR2 FQGNSA. This CDR3 is built from 11 residues. V lost 2 bases to trimming and J lost 6 bases, with 2 bases between them. CDR3 DNA: TGTGCCAGCAGCTTAATCAATGAGCAGTTCTTC. Its protein product is CASSLINEQFF.

The rearrangement joins TRBV4-1 to TRBJ1-4, with a possible D match to TRBD1 (5 bases). Germline V gives CDR1 MGHRA, CDR2 YSYEKL. With 0 bases removed from V and 0 bases from J, the gap between germline ends came to 8 bases. The CDR3 is 16 amino acids. This chain's CDR3 is CASSQDRGATNEKLFF. CDR3 DNA: TGCGCCAGCAGCCAAGATAGGGGAGCAACTAATGAAAAACTGTTTTTT.

The chain uses TRBV27 and TRBJ2-1; D is possibly TRBD2 (6 bases). The CDR3 contains 14 residues. V was cut by 6 bases and J by 5 bases, with 14 bases left in between. CDR1 MNHEY and CDR2 SMNVEV come from the germline V gene (reference sequence). The CDR3 here is CASRVLANHNEQFF. CDR3 nucleotide sequence: TGTGCCAGCAGGGTACTAGCAAACCACAATGAGCAGTTCTTC.

The rearrangement links TRBV7-2 to TRBJ2-5, with 8 bases identical to TRBD2. The CDR3 extends over 15 amino acids. CDR1 SGHTA and CDR2 FQGNSA come from the germline V gene. The J segment lost 5 bases and the V segment lost 3 bases, leaving 8 bases of the junction unmatched. The CDR3 protein is CASSFQAGAGETQYF. The CDR3, as DNA: TGTGCCAGCAGCTTTCAAGCGGGAGCGGGTGAGACCCAGTACTTC. The complete variable domain, with remaining parts taken from reference TRBV7-2 and TRBJ2-5, reads GAGVSQSPSNKVTEKGKDVELRCDPISGHTALYWYRQSLGQGLEFLIYFQGNSAPDKSGLPSDRFSAERTGGSVSTLTIQRTQQEDSAVYLCASSFQAGAGETQYFGPGTRLLVL.

Comment on this clone: Sequence at one end of the junction differs from germline and may be a read error. The rearrangement uses TRBV20-1 and TRBJ1-4, with D unclear. This CDR3 has 10 amino acids. Germline assignment: CDR1 DFQATT and CDR2 SNEGSKA (reference sequence). Here the CDR3 DNA reads TGCAGTGCTAGAGGCGAGCCTGCCGTTTTT. Translation gives CSARGEPAVF.

The chain joins TRBV7-9 to TRBJ1-1; TRBD1 is a possible D gene (5 bases). Trimming stripped 7 bases from V and 5 bases from J, with 20 bases between. Per germline, CDR1 SEHNR and CDR2 FQNEAQ (reference sequence). This CDR3 region has 15 residues. CDR3 sequence (DNA): TGTGCCAGCAAGTCACTCCAGGGTCTACGGACTGAAGCTTTCTTT. Residues: CASKSLQGLRTEAFF.

The chain joins TRBV11-2 to TRBJ2-5; 9 bases line up with TRBD1. After removal of 7 bases from V and 6 bases from J, the junction contained 9 bases not matched to a gene. The CDR3 totals 14 residues. Germline V gives CDR1 SGHAT, CDR2 FQNNGV. The CDR3 DNA sequence: TGTGCCAGCATCCAGGGACAGGGCGGCCAGACCCAGTACTTC. It encodes CASIQGQGGQTQYF.

The chain recombines TRBV18 with TRBJ1-5; no reliable D call. In germline, CDR1 is KGHSH, CDR2 LQKENI. Trimming removed 4 bases from V and 3 bases from J, with 10 bases in between. The CDR3 has 14 amino acids. In DNA form, the CDR3 reads TGTGCCAGCTCACTGGGAAGGAACAATCAGCCCCAGCATTTT. Translation gives CASSLGRNNQPQHF.

The chain recombines TRBV7-8 with TRBJ2-3, with 7 bases fitting TRBD2. V lost 5 bases to trimming and J lost 7 bases; unmatched junction nucleotides: 12. Germline lookup yields CDR1 SGHVS and CDR2 FQNEAQ. The CDR3 has 15 amino acids. DNA for the CDR3: TGTGCCAGCAGCCTTGGGACTACTCCCATTCATACGCAGTATTTT. Translated: CASSLGTTPIHTQYF.

The chain combines TRBV30 with TRBJ1-1, with 10 bases that match TRBD1. Looked up from germline, CDR1 is GTSNPN and CDR2 is SVGIG (reference sequence). The CDR3 is 17 residues long. Trimming cost V 4 bases and J 0 bases; bases outside gene matches: 11. CDR3 sequence reads: CAWIRGQGNLLNTEAFF. DNA for the CDR3: TGTGCCTGGATTAGGGGACAGGGGAATTTACTGAACACTGAAGCTTTCTTT. Drawing the rest from reference TRBV30 and TRBJ1-1, the complete variable domain is SQTIHQWPATLVQPVGSPLSLECTVEGTSNPNLYWYRQAAGRGLQLLFYSVGIGQISSEVPQNLSASRPQDRQFILSSKKLLLSDSGFYLCAWIRGQGNLLNTEAFFGQGTRLTVV.

The chain is built from TRBV3-1 (or the pseudogene TRBV3-2) and TRBJ2-7; 8 bases are a match to TRBD1. The CDR3 is 15 residues long. From germline, CDR1 is LGHDT and CDR2 YNNKEL (reference sequence). V lost 7 bases and J lost 4; bases outside the gene matches: 12. CDR3 protein: CASTSSGTGKYEQYF. For the CDR3, the DNA is TGTGCCAGCACCTCGTCCGGGACAGGCAAATACGAGCAGTACTTC.

The chain combines TRBV7-9 with TRBJ1-4, with D unclear. There are 13 residues in the CDR3. CDR1 is SEHNR and CDR2 is FQNEAQ in the germline V gene (reference sequence). V was cut by 5 bases and J by 7 bases, with 11 bases left in between. The chain's CDR3 is CASSPVAGEKLFF. Here the CDR3 DNA reads TGTGCCAGCAGCCCCGTGGCAGGTGAAAAACTGTTTTTT. The full variable domain, its missing parts supplied by reference TRBV7-9 and TRBJ1-4, is DTGVSQNPRHKITKRGQNVTFRCDPISEHNRLYWYRQTLGQGPEFLTYFQNEAQLEKSRLLSDRFSAERPKGSFSTLEIQRTEQGDSAMYLCASSPVAGEKLFFGSGTQLSVL.

The chain joins TRBV6-5 to TRBJ1-5, with D tentatively TRBD1 (6 bases). Per germline, CDR1 MNHEY and CDR2 SVGAGI. The CDR3 consists of 13 residues. Trimming shortened V by 6 bases and J by 1 base, and 7 bases separated the two germline ends. The CDR3 nucleotides are TGTGCCAGCAGGACAGGCAGCAATCAGCCCCAGCATTTT. Amino acids: CASRTGSNQPQHF.

V gene TRBV5-4 combines with J gene TRBJ2-1, with 8 bases identical to TRBD1. V was clipped by 4 bases and J by 8 bases; unmatched bases: 5. The germline V gene encodes CDR1 SGHNT and CDR2 YYREEE (reference sequence). The CDR3 covers 13 residues. The CDR3: CASSKPGQDEQFF. The CDR3 DNA is TGTGCCAGCAGCAAGCCGGGACAGGATGAGCAGTTCTTC.

The rearrangement uses TRBV28 and TRBJ1-5; 7 nucleotides agree with TRBD1. The CDR3 is 15 residues long. J lost 4 bases, V lost 5 bases, and 8 bases had no gene match. Germline CDR1 is MDHEN and CDR2 is SYDVKM. CDR3 in amino acids: CASSPGGSNNQPQHF. CDR3 DNA: TGTGCCAGCAGTCCAGGGGGATCTAATAATCAGCCCCAGCATTTT.

The V gene is TRBV19, the J gene TRBJ1-5; D perhaps matches TRBD1 (5 bases). V dropped 9 bases and J dropped 2 bases, with 11 bases sitting between them. The V gene's germline CDR1 is LNHDA and CDR2 SQIVND (reference sequence). CDR3 length: 13 amino acids. The CDR3 DNA reads TGTGCCAGCGCCCTGGGGGGCAATCAGCCCCAGCATTTT. Its translation: CASALGGNQPQHF. Full variable domain (remainder filled in from reference TRBV19 and TRBJ1-5): DGGITQSPKYLFRKEGQNVTLSCEQNLNHDAMYWYRQDPGQGLRLIYYSQIVNDFQKGDIAEGYSVSREKKESFPLTVTSAQKNPTAFYLCASALGGNQPQHFGDGTRLSIL.

The rearrangement joins TRBV28 to TRBJ2-1; the match to TRBD1 covers 10 bases. V was clipped by 3 bases and J by 6 bases; unmatched bases: 5. The CDR3 sequence is 15 residues long. Germline V gene lookup returns CDR1 MDHEN and CDR2 SYDVKM. The CDR3 DNA follows: TGTGCCAGCAGTTTCCGGGACAGGGGACCCAATGAGCAGTTCTTC. The encoded protein is CASSFRDRGPNEQFF.

The rearrangement joins TRBV20-1 to TRBJ1-3, with D maybe TRBD1 (5 bases). CDR3 length: 16 residues. V lost 3 bases, J lost 0 bases, and 15 bases lay in between. Per the germline V gene, CDR1 is DFQATT and CDR2 is SNEGSKA (reference sequence). The CDR3, as DNA: TGCAGTGCTAGTGGATTTGTCGGGGCCTCTGGAAACACCATATATTTT. This gives the protein CSASGFVGASGNTIYF.

The CDR3 nucleotides read TGTGCCAGCAGCTTAGGGGGGTTTGGAAACACCATATATTTT. Translated, it gives CASSLGGFGNTIYF. The chain has TRBV7-9 and TRBJ1-3, with D perhaps matching TRBD1 (5 bases). V was cut by 1 base and J by 3 bases, with 7 bases left in between. This CDR3 has 14 residues. CDR1 SEHNR and CDR2 FQNEAQ come from the germline V gene (reference sequence).

This clone showed up just a few times. The chain is built from TRBV9 and TRBJ2-7, with a possible D match to TRBD2 (5 bases). The CDR3 loop spans 15 amino acids. Looked up from germline, CDR1 is SGDLS and CDR2 is YYNGEE. Trimming removed 0 bases from V and 5 bases from J, with 15 bases in between. The CDR3 region is CASSVAPGISDEQYF. CDR3 DNA sequence: TGTGCCAGCAGCGTAGCGCCGGGAATCAGCGACGAGCAGTACTTC.

The rearrangement uses TRBV7-2 and TRBJ2-7, with 11 nucleotides matching TRBD2. The CDR3 runs to 15 residues. Germline loops: CDR1 SGHTA, CDR2 FQGNSA. After removal of 5 bases from V and 4 bases from J, the junction contained 7 bases not matched to a gene. The CDR3 is CASSVPGLAVYEQYF. In DNA, the CDR3 is TGTGCCAGCAGCGTCCCGGGACTAGCGGTTTACGAGCAGTACTTC.

The chain uses TRBV29-1 and TRBJ2-5; 10 bases map to TRBD2. Unmatched junction bases numbered 10, after V lost 7 bases and J lost 5 bases. Germline V gene lookup returns CDR1 SQVTM and CDR2 ANQGSEA. The CDR3 is 14 amino acids. The CDR3 loop reads CSASRTSGAETQYF. DNA for the CDR3: TGCAGCGCTTCCAGGACTAGCGGAGCTGAGACCCAGTACTTC.

This chain connects TRBV28 to TRBJ1-2; D is perhaps TRBD1 (6 bases). CDR3 length: 15 residues. V lost 8 bases and J lost 4, with 20 bases in between. Looked up from germline, CDR1 is MDHEN and CDR2 is SYDVKM. CDR3 in DNA: TGTGCCAGCCACTTGGGGCCTCAAGGGGGCTATGGCTACACCTTC. It encodes CASHLGPQGGYGYTF.

The genes are TRBV2 and TRBJ1-4, with 9 bases identical to TRBD1. The CDR3 is made up of 15 amino acids. The ends lost 5 bases at V and 8 bases at J; junction bases unmatched: 9. Per the germline V gene, CDR1 is SNHLY and CDR2 is FYNNEI. Here the CDR3 DNA reads TGTGCCAGCAGTCACCGGGACAGGGTAGGAGAAAAACTGTTTTTT. It codes for CASSHRDRVGEKLFF.

The CDR3 DNA reads TGCGCCAGCAGCCAAGATTACGGGAGGCAAGAGACCCAGTACTTC. Translating gives CASSQDYGRQETQYF. The genes are TRBV4-3 and TRBJ2-5, with TRBD2 matching 7 bases. Germline lookup yields CDR1 LGHNA and CDR2 YSLEER. Trimming removed 0 bases from V and 2 bases from J; junction bases left unmatched: 3. The CDR3 spans 15 residues.